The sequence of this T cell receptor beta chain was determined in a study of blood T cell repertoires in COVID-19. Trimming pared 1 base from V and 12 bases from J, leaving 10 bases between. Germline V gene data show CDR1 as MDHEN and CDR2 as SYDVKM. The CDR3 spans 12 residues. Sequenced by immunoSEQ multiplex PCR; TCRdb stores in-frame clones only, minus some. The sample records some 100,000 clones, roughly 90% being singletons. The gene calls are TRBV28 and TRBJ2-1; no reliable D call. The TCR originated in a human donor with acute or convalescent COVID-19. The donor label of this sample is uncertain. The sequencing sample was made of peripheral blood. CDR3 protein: CASSLSSRLQFF. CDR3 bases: TGTGCCAGCAGTTTATCCTCTCGTCTGCAGTTCTTC.